Below, 21 T cell receptor beta chains from the same sample are listed, as sequenced in a study of blood T cell repertoires in COVID-19. TCRdb's copy holds only in-frame clones and misses some; the assay was immunoSEQ multiplex PCR. The data contain more than 35,000 clones, approximately 92% of them singletons. What was sequenced was peripheral blood. The origin of the receptors is a man in his thirties or forties with active or convalescent COVID-19.

The rearrangement joins TRBV5-4 to TRBJ1-2; D might be TRBD1 (6 bases). The germline V gene encodes CDR1 SGHNT and CDR2 YYREEE (reference sequence). The CDR3 has 14 amino acids. Between the trimmed V and J ends, which lost 0 bases and 4 bases, there was a span of 10 bases. CDR3 sequence (DNA): TGTGCCAGCAGCTTGGACAGGGTGGGCTATGGCTACACCTTC. It is translated as CASSLDRVGYGYTF.

The V gene is TRBV25-1, the J gene TRBJ1-1, with D unresolved. This CDR3 is built from 14 residues. In germline, CDR1 is MGHDK, CDR2 SYGVNS. V gave up 4 bases and J gave up 0 bases, with 9 bases separating them. CDR3 protein: CASSATKMNTEAFF. The CDR3 coding sequence is TGTGCCAGCAGTGCAACAAAAATGAACACTGAAGCTTTCTTT.

This chain uses TRBV11-2 with TRBJ2-1, with 10 bases aligning to TRBD1. Germline lookup yields CDR1 SGHAT and CDR2 FQNNGV. J gave up 8 bases and V 6 bases, and 16 bases lay outside the gene matches. The CDR3 has 17 residues. The CDR3 is CASSLNPGTGAAYEQFF. As DNA, the CDR3 is TGTGCCAGCAGTTTGAACCCCGGGACAGGGGCGGCCTATGAGCAGTTCTTC. The whole variable domain, remainder taken from reference TRBV11-2 and TRBJ2-1, is EAGVAQSPRYKIIEKRQSVAFWCNPISGHATLYWYQQILGQGPKLLIQFQNNGVVDDSQLPKDRFSAERLKGVDSTLKIQPAKLEDSAVYLCASSLNPGTGAAYEQFFGPGTRLTVL.

The chain is built from TRBV18 and TRBJ1-3, with D maybe TRBD1 (5 bases). Germline-derived CDR1 and CDR2 are KGHSH and LQKENI. The CDR3 loop spans 17 amino acids. The V gene lost 0 bases and the J gene lost 7 bases, with 19 bases spanning the gap. CDR3 nucleotide sequence: TGTGCCAGCTCACCACCGTTGACAGCCCAGGCACTCAACACCATATATTTT. It specifies CASSPPLTAQALNTIYF.

The gene calls are TRBV7-8 and TRBJ2-2; tentatively, D is TRBD2 (6 bases). Trimming stripped 4 bases from V and 5 bases from J, with 8 bases between. This CDR3 has 13 residues. Germline V gene lookup returns CDR1 SGHVS and CDR2 FQNEAQ. The CDR3 region is CASSSGRTGELFF. Here the CDR3 DNA reads TGTGCCAGCAGCTCGGGGAGGACCGGGGAGCTGTTTTTT.

The chain employs TRBV7-7 and TRBJ2-2; a possible D gene is TRBD2 (5 bases). V was trimmed by 5 bases and J by 4 bases, leaving 14 bases between them. Germline V CDR1 and CDR2: SSHAT, FNYEAQ (reference sequence). CDR3 size: 15 residues. The CDR3 spells CASSPGRMATGELFF. In DNA, the CDR3 is TGTGCCAGCAGCCCGGGAAGGATGGCCACCGGGGAGCTGTTTTTT. Drawing the rest from reference TRBV7-7 and TRBJ2-2, the complete variable domain is GAGVSQSPRYKVTKRGQDVTLRCDPISSHATLYWYQQALGQGPEFLTYFNYEAQPDKSGLPSDRFSAERPEGSISTLTIQRTEQRDSAMYRCASSPGRMATGELFFGEGSRLTVL.

The chain uses TRBV19 and TRBJ1-5, with TRBD1 matching 8 bases. V dropped 1 base and J dropped 6; count of bases not matched to a gene: 8. Germline V gene sequence: CDR1 LNHDA, CDR2 SQIVND (reference sequence). The CDR3 extends over 16 amino acids. Written as DNA, the CDR3 is TGTGCCAGTAGTATAGTTGGACAGGGAGGAGTTCAGCCCCAGCATTTT. This codes for CASSIVGQGGVQPQHF. The full variable domain, rest sourced from reference TRBV19 and TRBJ1-5, is DGGITQSPKYLFRKEGQNVTLSCEQNLNHDAMYWYRQDPGQGLRLIYYSQIVNDFQKGDIAEGYSVSREKKESFPLTVTSAQKNPTAFYLCASSIVGQGGVQPQHFGDGTRLSIL.

The genes are TRBV21-1 and TRBJ2-7; the table calls TRBD1, which could not be checked here. TRBV21-1 represents a pseudogene. The CDR3 is 11 residues long. CDR3 loop: CARTGPYEQYV. CDR3 DNA sequence: TGTGCCAGGACAGGGCCCTACGAGCAGTACGTC.

V usage is TRBV19 and J usage is TRBJ1-6; D not certain. V lost 4 bases, J lost 4 bases, and 5 bases lay in between. CDR1 is LNHDA and CDR2 is SQIVND in the germline V gene (reference sequence). The CDR3 covers 13 residues. As DNA, the CDR3 is TGTGCCAGTAGTACGGGTTATAATTCACCCCTCCACTTT. Residues: CASSTGYNSPLHF.

The chain is built from TRBV7-2 and TRBJ1-5; TRBD1 matches 10 bases. The CDR3 has 14 amino acids. The germline V gene encodes CDR1 SGHTA and CDR2 FQGNSA. Germline trimming cut 5 bases from V and 9 bases from J; bases unmatched to any gene: 7. The DNA for the CDR3 is TGTGCCAGCAGCGCGGGACAGGGGCAGGTGCCCCAGCATTTT. It specifies CASSAGQGQVPQHF.

This clone was seen a few times. The chain links TRBV5-6 to TRBJ2-7; weak D call: TRBD1 (6 bases). Looked up from germline, CDR1 is SGHDT and CDR2 is YYEEEE. This CDR3 has 16 residues. Deletions cut 2 bases from V and 0 bases from J, with 15 bases between. The CDR3 bases are TGTGCCAGCAGCTTTGGTTTGGGCAGGGGCTCCTACGAGCAGTACTTC. Its translation is CASSFGLGRGSYEQYF.

This clone appeared a single time. This chain joins TRBV6-4 and TRBJ2-2; 8 bases line up with TRBD1. The CDR3 sequence is 14 residues long. CDR1 MRHNA and CDR2 SNTAGT come from the germline V gene. V dropped 6 bases and J dropped 4; count of bases not matched to a gene: 4. The CDR3 here is CASSSGGSTGELFF. CDR3 nucleotide sequence: TGTGCCAGCAGCTCAGGGGGCTCCACCGGGGAGCTGTTTTTT.

The rearrangement uses TRBV7-2 and TRBJ2-5; TRBD2 matches at 15 bases. Germline V CDR1 and CDR2: SGHTA, FQGNSA. The CDR3 totals 16 residues. V was pared by 5 bases and J by 4 bases, with 5 bases of the junction left unmatched. CDR3 DNA sequence: TGTGCCAGCAGCCTCGGACTAGCGGGAGGGGGAGAGACCCAGTACTTC. It is translated as CASSLGLAGGGETQYF.

The chain recombines TRBV6-2 or TRBV6-3 with TRBJ1-2; 9 bases match TRBD1. V was pared by 6 bases and J by 4 bases, with 9 bases of the junction left unmatched. The germline CDR1 and CDR2 sequences are MNHEY and SVGEGT. The CDR3 covers 15 residues. The CDR3 reads CASSWGQGGGYGYTF. The CDR3 DNA reads as TGTGCCAGCAGCTGGGGACAGGGTGGGGGCTATGGCTACACCTTC.

The rearrangement uses TRBV13 and TRBJ1-2; D gene ambiguous. Trimming took 4 bases from V and 0 from J, leaving 9 bases between them. CDR3 size: 14 residues. CDR1 is PRHDT and CDR2 is FYEKMQ in the germline V gene (reference sequence). The CDR3 protein is CASSSGGANYGYTF. CDR3 DNA sequence: TGTGCCAGCAGCTCGGGTGGAGCTAACTATGGCTACACCTTC.

The rearrangement joins TRBV19 to TRBJ1-1; D not resolved. V was shortened by 3 bases and J by 0 bases, with 8 bases between the two germline ends. The CDR3 loop spans 14 amino acids. Germline-derived CDR1 and CDR2 are LNHDA and SQIVND (reference sequence). The CDR3 is CASSMITVNTEAFF. CDR3 coding DNA: TGTGCCAGTAGTATGATTACAGTGAACACTGAAGCTTTCTTT.

The chain links TRBV5-6 to TRBJ2-5; 8 bases match TRBD1. This CDR3 has 15 amino acids. Germline values: CDR1 SGHDT, CDR2 YYEEEE. Trimming cost V 0 bases and J 4 bases; bases outside gene matches: 5. CDR3 protein: CASSLAQGAGETQYF. Here the CDR3 DNA reads TGTGCCAGCAGCTTGGCCCAGGGGGCTGGAGAGACCCAGTACTTC.

The chain carries TRBV7-6 and TRBJ2-1, with 7 nucleotides matching TRBD2. J was trimmed by 1 base and V by 2 bases; bases with no gene match: 5. Germline CDR1 SGHVS, CDR2 FNYEAQ. CDR3 length: 16 residues. CDR3 sequence reads: CASSLTSGDSYNEQFF. CDR3 bases: TGTGCCAGCAGCTTAACCAGCGGGGATTCCTACAATGAGCAGTTCTTC. The full variable domain, rest sourced from reference TRBV7-6 and TRBJ2-1, is GAGVSQSPRYKVTKRGQDVALRCDPISGHVSLYWYRQALGQGPEFLTYFNYEAQQDKSGLPNDRFSAERPEGSISTLTIQRTEQRDSAMYRCASSLTSGDSYNEQFFGPGTRLTVL.

V and J are TRBV19 and TRBJ1-4, with D perhaps matching TRBD1 (6 bases). CDR3 length equals 15 residues. Germline V CDR1 and CDR2: LNHDA, SQIVND (reference sequence). Deletions cut 6 bases from V and 5 bases from J, with 16 bases between. The CDR3 DNA reads as TGTGCCAGTAGAGCCCAGACCCAGGGGAATGAAAAACTGTTTTTT. Its protein product is CASRAQTQGNEKLFF.

This chain uses TRBV5-6 with TRBJ2-5, with D maybe TRBD1 (5 bases). V was clipped by 0 bases and J by 4 bases, with 13 bases between them. The CDR3 length is 15 residues. Germline V lookup: CDR1 SGHDT, CDR2 YYEEEE. The CDR3 region is CASSLGGNGVETQYF. For the CDR3, the DNA is TGTGCCAGCAGCTTGGGGGGCAACGGCGTAGAGACCCAGTACTTC.

This chain links TRBV9 with TRBJ2-1; 7 bases align to TRBD2. V was clipped by 6 bases and J by 0 bases; unmatched bases: 9. CDR3 length equals 16 residues. CDR1 and CDR2 from the germline V gene are SGDLS and YYNGEE. The CDR3 region has the DNA TGTGCCAGCACCTCTAGCGGAGGAAGCTCCTACAATGAGCAGTTCTTC. Residues: CASTSSGGSSYNEQFF.